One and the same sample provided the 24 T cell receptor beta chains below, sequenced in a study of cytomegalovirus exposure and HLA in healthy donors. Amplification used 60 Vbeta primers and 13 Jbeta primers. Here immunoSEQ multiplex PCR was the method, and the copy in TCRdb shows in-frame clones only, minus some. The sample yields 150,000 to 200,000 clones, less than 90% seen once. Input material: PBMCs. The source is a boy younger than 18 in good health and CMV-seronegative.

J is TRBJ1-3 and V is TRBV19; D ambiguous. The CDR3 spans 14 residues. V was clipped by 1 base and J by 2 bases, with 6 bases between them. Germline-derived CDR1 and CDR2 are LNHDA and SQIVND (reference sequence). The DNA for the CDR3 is TGTGCCAGTAGTATAGGCCAGGCTGGAAACACCATATATTTT. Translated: CASSIGQAGNTIYF. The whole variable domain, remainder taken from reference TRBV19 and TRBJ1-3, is DGGITQSPKYLFRKEGQNVTLSCEQNLNHDAMYWYRQDPGQGLRLIYYSQIVNDFQKGDIAEGYSVSREKKESFPLTVTSAQKNPTAFYLCASSIGQAGNTIYFGEGSWLTVV.

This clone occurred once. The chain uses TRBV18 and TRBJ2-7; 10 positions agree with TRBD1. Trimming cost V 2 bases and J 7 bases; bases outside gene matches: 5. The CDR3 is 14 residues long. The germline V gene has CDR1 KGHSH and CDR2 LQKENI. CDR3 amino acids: CASSPRQGAGEQYF. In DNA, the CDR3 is TGTGCCAGCTCACCAAGACAGGGGGCGGGGGAGCAGTACTTC.

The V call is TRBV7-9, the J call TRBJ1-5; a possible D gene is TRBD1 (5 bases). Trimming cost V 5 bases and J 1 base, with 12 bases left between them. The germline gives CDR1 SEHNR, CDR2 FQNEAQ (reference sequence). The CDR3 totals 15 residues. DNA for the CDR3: TGTGCCAGCAGCCAGGTGGGGGGAAGCAATCAGCCCCAGCATTTT. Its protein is CASSQVGGSNQPQHF.

CDR3 residues: CASSLVGRTYEQYF. The CDR3 region has the DNA TGTGCCAGCAGTTTAGTGGGCAGAACCTACGAGCAGTACTTC. The chain recombines TRBV27 with TRBJ2-7; no definite D call. Trimming cost V 2 bases and J 2 bases, with 10 bases left between them. The germline CDR1 and CDR2 sequences are MNHEY and SMNVEV (reference sequence). CDR3 length: 14 amino acids.

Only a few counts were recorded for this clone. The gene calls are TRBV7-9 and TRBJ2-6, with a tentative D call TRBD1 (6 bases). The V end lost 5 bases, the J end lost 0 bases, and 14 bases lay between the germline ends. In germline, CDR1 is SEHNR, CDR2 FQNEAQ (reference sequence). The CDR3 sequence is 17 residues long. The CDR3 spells CASSHTDRPSGANVLTF. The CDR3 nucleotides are TGTGCCAGCAGCCACACAGACAGGCCCTCTGGGGCCAACGTCCTGACTTTC. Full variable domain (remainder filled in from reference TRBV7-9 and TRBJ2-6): DTGVSQNPRHKITKRGQNVTFRCDPISEHNRLYWYRQTLGQGPEFLTYFQNEAQLEKSRLLSDRFSAERPKGSFSTLEIQRTEQGDSAMYLCASSHTDRPSGANVLTFGAGSRLTVL.

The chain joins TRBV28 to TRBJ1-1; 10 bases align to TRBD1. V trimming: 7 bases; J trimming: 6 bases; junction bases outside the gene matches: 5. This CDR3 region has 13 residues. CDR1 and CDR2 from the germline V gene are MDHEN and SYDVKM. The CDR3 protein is CASKRTGGAEAFF. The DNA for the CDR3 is TGTGCCAGCAAAAGGACAGGGGGAGCTGAAGCTTTCTTT. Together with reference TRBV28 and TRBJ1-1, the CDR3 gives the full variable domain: DVKVTQSSRYLVKRTGEKVFLECVQDMDHENMFWYRQDPGLGLRLIYFSYDVKMKEKGDIPEGYSVSREKKERFSLILESASTNQTSMYLCASKRTGGAEAFFGQGTRLTVV.

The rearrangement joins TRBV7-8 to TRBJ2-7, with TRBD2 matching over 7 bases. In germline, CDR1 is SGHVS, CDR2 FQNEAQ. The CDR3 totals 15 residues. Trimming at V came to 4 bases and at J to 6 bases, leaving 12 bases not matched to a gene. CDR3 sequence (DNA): TGTGCCAGCAGCTCCGGACTAGTCGGATTCTCCGAGCAGTACTTC. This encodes CASSSGLVGFSEQYF.

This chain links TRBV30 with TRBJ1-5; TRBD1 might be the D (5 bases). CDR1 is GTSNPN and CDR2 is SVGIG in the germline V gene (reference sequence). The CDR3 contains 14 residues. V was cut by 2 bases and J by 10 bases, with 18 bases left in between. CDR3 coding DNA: TGTGCCTGGAGTATTCCGGGACTCGGGGGTCCCCAGCATTTT. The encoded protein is CAWSIPGLGGPQHF.

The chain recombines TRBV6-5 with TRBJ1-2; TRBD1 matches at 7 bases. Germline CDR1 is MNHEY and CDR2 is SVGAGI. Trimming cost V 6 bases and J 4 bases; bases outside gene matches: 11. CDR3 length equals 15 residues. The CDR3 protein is CASRPSTGTAYGYTF. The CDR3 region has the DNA TGTGCCAGCAGACCGTCAACCGGGACAGCCTATGGCTACACCTTC.

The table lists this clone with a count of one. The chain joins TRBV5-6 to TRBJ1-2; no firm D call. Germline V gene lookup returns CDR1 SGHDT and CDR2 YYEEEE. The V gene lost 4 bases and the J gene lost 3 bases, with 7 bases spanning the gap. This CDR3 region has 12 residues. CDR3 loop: CASSHSYYGYTF. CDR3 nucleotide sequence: TGTGCCAGCAGCCACAGTTACTATGGCTACACCTTC.

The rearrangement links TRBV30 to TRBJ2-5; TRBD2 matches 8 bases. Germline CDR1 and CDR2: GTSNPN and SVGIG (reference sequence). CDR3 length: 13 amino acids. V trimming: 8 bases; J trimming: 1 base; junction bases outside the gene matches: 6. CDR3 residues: CAGSGGFQETQYF. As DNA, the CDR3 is TGTGCCGGCAGCGGGGGTTTCCAAGAGACCCAGTACTTC. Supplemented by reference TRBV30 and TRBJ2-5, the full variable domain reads SQTIHQWPATLVQPVGSPLSLECTVEGTSNPNLYWYRQAAGRGLQLLFYSVGIGQISSEVPQNLSASRPQDRQFILSSKKLLLSDSGFYLCAGSGGFQETQYFGPGTRLLVL.

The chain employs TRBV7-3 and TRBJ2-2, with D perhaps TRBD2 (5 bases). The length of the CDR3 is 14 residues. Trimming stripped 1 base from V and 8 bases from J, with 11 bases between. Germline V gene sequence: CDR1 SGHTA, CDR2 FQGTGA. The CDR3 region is CASSLIVPGGELFF. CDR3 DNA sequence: TGTGCCAGCAGCTTAATTGTCCCGGGAGGGGAGCTGTTTTTT.

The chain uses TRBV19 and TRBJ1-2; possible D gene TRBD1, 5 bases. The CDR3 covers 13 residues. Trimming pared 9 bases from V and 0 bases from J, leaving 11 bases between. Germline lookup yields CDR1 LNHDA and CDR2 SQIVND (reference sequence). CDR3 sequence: CASRQISNYGYTF. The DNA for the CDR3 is TGTGCCAGCAGACAGATTTCTAACTATGGCTACACCTTC. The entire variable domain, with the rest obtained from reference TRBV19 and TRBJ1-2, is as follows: DGGITQSPKYLFRKEGQNVTLSCEQNLNHDAMYWYRQDPGQGLRLIYYSQIVNDFQKGDIAEGYSVSREKKESFPLTVTSAQKNPTAFYLCASRQISNYGYTFGSGTRLTVV.

The CDR3 spells CASVIGGANTEAFF. The CDR3 nucleotides read TGTGCCAGCGTCATTGGTGGGGCGAACACTGAAGCTTTCTTT. The gene calls are TRBV7-2 and TRBJ1-1; D perhaps matches TRBD1 (5 bases). CDR3 length equals 14 residues. Germline V gene lookup returns CDR1 SGHTA and CDR2 FQGNSA. V lost 8 bases, J lost 1 base, and 14 bases lay in between.

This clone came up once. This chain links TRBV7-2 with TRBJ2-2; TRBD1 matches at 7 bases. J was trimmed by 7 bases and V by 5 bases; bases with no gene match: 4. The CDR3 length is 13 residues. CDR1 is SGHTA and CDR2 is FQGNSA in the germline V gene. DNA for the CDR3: TGTGCCAGCAGCCAGGGACAGATCGGGGAGCTGTTTTTT. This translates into CASSQGQIGELFF.

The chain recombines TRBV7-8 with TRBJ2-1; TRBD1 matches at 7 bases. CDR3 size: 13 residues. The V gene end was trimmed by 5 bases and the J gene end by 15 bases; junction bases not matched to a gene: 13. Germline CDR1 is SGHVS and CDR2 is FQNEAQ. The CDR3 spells CASSKRAQGTSFF. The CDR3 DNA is TGTGCCAGCAGCAAAAGGGCACAGGGGACATCGTTCTTC.

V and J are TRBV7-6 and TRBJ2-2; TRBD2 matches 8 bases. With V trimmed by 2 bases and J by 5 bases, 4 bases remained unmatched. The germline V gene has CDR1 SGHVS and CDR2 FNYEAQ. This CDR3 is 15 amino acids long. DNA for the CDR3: TGTGCCAGCAGCTTACTTACGGGAGGGACCGGGGAGCTGTTTTTT. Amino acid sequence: CASSLLTGGTGELFF.

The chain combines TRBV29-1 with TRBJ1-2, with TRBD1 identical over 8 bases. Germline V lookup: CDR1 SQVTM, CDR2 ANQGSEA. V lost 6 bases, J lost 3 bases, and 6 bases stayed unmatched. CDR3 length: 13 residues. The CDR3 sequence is CSVLDRVYYGYTF. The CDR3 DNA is TGCAGCGTCCTGGACAGGGTCTACTATGGCTACACCTTC.

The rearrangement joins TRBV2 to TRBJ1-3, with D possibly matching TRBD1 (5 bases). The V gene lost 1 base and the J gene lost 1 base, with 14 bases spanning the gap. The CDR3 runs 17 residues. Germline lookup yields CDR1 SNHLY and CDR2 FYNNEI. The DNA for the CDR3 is TGTGCCAGCAGTGAAGAGGCCCCAGGGTTGTCTGGAAACACCATATATTTT. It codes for CASSEEAPGLSGNTIYF.

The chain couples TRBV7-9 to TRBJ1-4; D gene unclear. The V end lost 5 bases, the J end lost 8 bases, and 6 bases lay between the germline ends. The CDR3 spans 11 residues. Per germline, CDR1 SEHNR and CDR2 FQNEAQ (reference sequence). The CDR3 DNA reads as TGTGCCAGCAGCCGAGGGGAAAAACTGTTTTTT. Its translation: CASSRGEKLFF.

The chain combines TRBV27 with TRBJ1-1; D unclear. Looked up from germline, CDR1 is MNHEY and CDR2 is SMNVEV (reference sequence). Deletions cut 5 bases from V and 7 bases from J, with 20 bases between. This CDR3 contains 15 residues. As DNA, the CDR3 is TGTGCCAGCAGTCCCCTGGTGGGCGGGCGGGGTGAAGCTTTCTTT. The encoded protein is CASSPLVGGRGEAFF.

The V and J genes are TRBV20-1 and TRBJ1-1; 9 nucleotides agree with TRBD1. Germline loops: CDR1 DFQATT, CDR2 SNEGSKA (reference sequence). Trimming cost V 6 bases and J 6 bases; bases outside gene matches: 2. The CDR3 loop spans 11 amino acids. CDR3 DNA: TGCAGTGCCCGGACAGGGGCTGAAGCTTTCTTT. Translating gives CSARTGAEAFF.

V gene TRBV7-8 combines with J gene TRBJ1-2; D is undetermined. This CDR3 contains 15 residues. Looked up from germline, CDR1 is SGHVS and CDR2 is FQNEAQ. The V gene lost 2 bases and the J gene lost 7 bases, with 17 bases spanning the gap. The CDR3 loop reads CASSLRRLPGRGYTF. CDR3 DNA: TGTGCCAGCAGCTTACGGCGCCTCCCGGGTCGTGGCTACACCTTC.

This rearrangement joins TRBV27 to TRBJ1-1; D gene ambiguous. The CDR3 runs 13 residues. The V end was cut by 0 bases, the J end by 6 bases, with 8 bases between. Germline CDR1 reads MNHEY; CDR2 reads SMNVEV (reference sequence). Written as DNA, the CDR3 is TGTGCCAGCAGTTTATCGAGAACTTCTGAAGCTTTCTTT. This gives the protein CASSLSRTSEAFF.